This entry features one T cell receptor beta chain sequence. This receptor's antigen is unknown. Per-base quality was not reported, and no clone a single base away is much larger than it. The germline V gene (reference sequence) sets CDR1 to LNHDA and CDR2 to SQIVND. Germline trimming: 3 bases from V, 13 bases from J; junction bases outside gene matches: 7. Counted from cysteine to phenylalanine, this CDR3 has 13 amino acids. Only the CDR3 portion is preserved as DNA: 39 bases, with reading frame beginning at the first base. Library creation used the immunoSEQ multiplex PCR assay. Primary melanoma tumor tissue underwent high-throughput sequencing of the T-cell receptor beta chain. The authors' analysis ran thus. Among the repertoire analyses were the distribution of insertions and deletions and the sharing of TCRB CDR3 between samples. A gradient-boosted model ranked how well the T-cell fraction predicted outcome compared with histopathological variables. What TCRdb holds here is the immuneACCESS table cut down to in-frame rearrangements. Part of the clones is not present; checked against another copy, under half of the missing clones reflect an unresolved V gene, and the others are unexplained. V and J calls and clone size are those listed in that table; D and trimming were worked out from the DNA. The sample table shows around 140 clones, and roughly 86% are seen once. The top ten constitute roughly 14% of the sample.

The patients had surgically resected primary melanoma that was considered potentially curable but at risk of metastatic recurrence. This entry is derived from a study of primary melanoma T cells and metastatic recurrence (dated by TCRdb to 2019 to 2021). In the study overall: The cohort consisted of approximately 180 primary melanomas of stage T2 to T4, each more than 1 mm thick. Whether patient outcome could be predicted by T-cell fraction and T-cell repertoire clonality in primary melanoma tumors was the question this study put to the test. The T-cell fraction measured by TCR beta sequencing was compared against progression-free survival as the clinical outcome. Histopathological grading of tumor-infiltrating lymphocytes was compared with the sequencing-derived T-cell fraction. Broad study findings and their caveats: Protection appeared to be conferred by a T-cell fraction above 20% regardless of ulceration status, mitotic rate or nodal disease. Tumor T-cell fraction was reported to predict progression-free survival independently of thickness, ulceration, mitotic rate and age. Adding T-cell fraction to tumor thickness reportedly improved progression-free survival prediction more than adding any other histopathological variable. The authors presented an effective T-cell-mediated antitumor response in primary melanoma only as a suggestion and not as a demonstrated mechanism.

Sequencing input: melanoma tumor tissue. The chain is assembled from TRBV19 and TRBJ2-2, with TRBD1 identical over 8 junction bases. The origin of this receptor is a human donor with melanoma. The CDR3 region: CASSIDRGGGLFF. The nucleotide sequence is TGTGCCAGTAGTATCGACAGGGGAGGAGGGCTGTTTTTT.